This T cell receptor beta chain was sequenced for a study of CD8 T cells in ankylosing spondylitis. A single record per CDR3 protein comes from TCRdb applying MiXCR to the 5' RACE reads. The sample lists about 360,000 distinct CDR3 sequences, 20% occurring once. CDR3 length: 17 amino acids. Germline V gene sequence: CDR1 SGHDT, CDR2 YYEEEE. V was pared by 4 bases and J by 5 bases, with 22 bases between. This receptor was identified in a male donor with ankylosing spondylitis or in good health (not recorded which). J is TRBJ2-1 and V is TRBV5-6; unclear D gene. Sequencing was done on a sample of blood, either unsorted or a sorted T cell fraction (not recorded which). This chain's CDR3 is CASSPLQGRHPNNEQFF. The CDR3 region has the DNA TGTGCCAGCAGCCCCCTCCAAGGGCGGCACCCAAACAATGAGCAGTTCTTC.